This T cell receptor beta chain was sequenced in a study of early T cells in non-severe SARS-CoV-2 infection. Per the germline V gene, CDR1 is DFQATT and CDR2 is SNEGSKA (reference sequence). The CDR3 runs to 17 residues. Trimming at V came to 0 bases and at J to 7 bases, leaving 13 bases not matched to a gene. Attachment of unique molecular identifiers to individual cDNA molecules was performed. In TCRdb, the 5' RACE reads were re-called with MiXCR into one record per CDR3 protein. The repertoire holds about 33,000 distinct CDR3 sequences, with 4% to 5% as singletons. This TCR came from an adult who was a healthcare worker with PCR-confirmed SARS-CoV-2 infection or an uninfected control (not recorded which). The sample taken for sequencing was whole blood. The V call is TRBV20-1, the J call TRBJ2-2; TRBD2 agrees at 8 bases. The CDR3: CSARDFLAGLRDGELFF. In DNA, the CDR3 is TGCAGTGCTAGAGATTTTTTAGCGGGACTGCGGGACGGGGAGCTGTTTTTT.